This T cell receptor (beta chain) is from a study of metastatic and nonmetastatic thyroid tumors. At the level of the study: Both malignant and benign thyroid patients supplied peripheral blood and tumor or nodule tissue samples, across which the repertoires of these patients were then compared.

The study, taken as a whole, reports: Relative to benign nodules, malignant thyroid tumors were reportedly characterized by significantly elevated TCR beta diversity in blood and tumor.

Under the authors' procedure: The study took CDR3 differences across clinicopathological groups and made a distant-metastasis classifier for papillary thyroid cancer from them. Using MiXCR, TCRdb reanalyzed the PCR reads. The V and J calls were determined by TCRdb, not by the authors. Of several thousand clones in the sample, around 32% were seen once. Nobody among the patients had been given any treatment before thyroid surgery. A single count supports this clone. Its antigen is not identified. V lost 5 bases and J 0 bases, leaving 19 bases between the germline ends. Germline V lookup: CDR1 SGHAT, CDR2 FQDESV (reference sequence). The CDR3 sequence is 17 residues long.

This chain links TRBV11-1 with TRBJ1-1; possibly TRBD1 for D (5 bases). Sequencing was performed on adjacent normal tissue. This TCR was sampled from a female donor with papillary thyroid cancer or a benign thyroid nodule (not recorded which). Some clones in this sample may be carry-over from other donors' samples. The CDR3 spells CASSNVKRGPLNTEAFF. For the CDR3, the DNA is TGTGCCAGCAGCAACGTAAAAAGGGGTCCACTGAACACTGAAGCTTTCTTT.